One sample yielded the 14 T cell receptor beta chains listed below, sequenced in a study of T cells in Graves' hyperthyroidism and ophthalmopathy. Regions amplified from RNA transcripts were the TCR beta CDR3 regions. First-round RT-PCR with HTBI primers amplified the TCR CDR3 region. TCRdb used MiXCR to reprocess the multiplex PCR reads, holding one entry per CDR3 protein. Altogether nearly 750,000 distinct CDR3 sequences are present, about a third being singletons, with the ten largest covering less than 35%. Sequencing was performed on blood. The receptors derive from a woman in her forties with Graves' hyperthyroidism.

This clonotype was picked up many times. The chain carries TRBV12-3 or TRBV12-4 and TRBJ2-7; D gene uncertain. The CDR3 length is 13 residues. Trimming pared 7 bases from V and 0 bases from J, leaving 10 bases between. DNA for the CDR3: TGTGCCAGCAACCGGCTACCCTCCTACGAGCAGTACTTC. Its translation is CASNRLPSYEQYF.

This clonotype came up many times. The chain carries TRBV6-6 and TRBJ1-2, with 7 bases aligning to TRBD1. V lost 4 bases and J lost 7; bases outside the gene matches: 6. CDR3 length: 13 residues. Germline V lookup: CDR1 MNHNY, CDR2 SVGAGI (reference sequence). The CDR3, as DNA: TGTGCCAGCAGTTCCGGGGACAGTATTGGCTACACCTTC. Amino acid sequence: CASSSGDSIGYTF.

The chain couples TRBV7-9 to TRBJ1-1; D possibly corresponds to TRBD1 (6 bases). This CDR3 has 14 amino acids. V gave up 5 bases and J gave up 5 bases, with 15 bases separating them. Germline CDR1 and CDR2: SEHNR and FQNEAQ (reference sequence). CDR3 sequence: CASSPARGGTEAFF. The CDR3 DNA reads TGTGCCAGCAGCCCCGCAAGGGGGGGAACTGAAGCTTTCTTT. Full variable domain (missing parts from reference TRBV7-9 and TRBJ1-1): DTGVSQNPRHKITKRGQNVTFRCDPISEHNRLYWYRQTLGQGPEFLTYFQNEAQLEKSRLLSDRFSAERPKGSFSTLEIQRTEQGDSAMYLCASSPARGGTEAFFGQGTRLTVV.

The V gene is TRBV6-6, the J gene TRBJ1-6, with D possibly TRBD1 on 5 matching bases. This CDR3 has 17 residues. Trimming took off 3 bases at V and 5 bases at J, with 17 bases between the two ends. Germline V gives CDR1 MNHNY, CDR2 SVGAGI (reference sequence). The CDR3, as DNA: TGTGCCAGCAGTTATGACCAGGGAGGGTATGATAATTCACCCCTCCACTTT. It yields the protein CASSYDQGGYDNSPLHF.

This clonotype was picked up many times. The chain carries TRBV7-2 and TRBJ1-1, with a tentative D call TRBD1 (5 bases). The germline gives CDR1 SGHTA, CDR2 FQGNSA. This CDR3 spans 15 amino acids. V was shortened by 4 bases and J by 5 bases, with 17 bases between the two germline ends. The CDR3 protein is CASSSPGIGRTEAFF. The CDR3 region has the DNA TGTGCCAGCAGCTCCCCAGGGATCGGGAGAACTGAAGCTTTCTTT.

This clonotype showed up many times. This chain links TRBV7-8 with TRBJ1-1, with D hard to call. Germline-derived CDR1 and CDR2 are SGHVS and FQNEAQ. Trimming took off 5 bases at V and 4 bases at J, with 11 bases between the two ends. The CDR3 contains 13 residues. The CDR3 bases are TGTGCCAGCAGCCCCCGTTACGGCACTGAAGCTTTCTTT. Protein sequence: CASSPRYGTEAFF.

This clonotype showed up many times. This rearrangement joins TRBV25-1 to TRBJ1-1; tentatively, D is TRBD1 (5 bases). V dropped 3 bases and J dropped 1 base, with 18 bases sitting between them. Per the germline V gene, CDR1 is MGHDK and CDR2 is SYGVNS. CDR3 length equals 17 residues. This CDR3 reads CASSDGRRGRKNTEAFF. The CDR3 DNA follows: TGTGCCAGCAGTGATGGTAGAAGGGGCCGCAAGAACACTGAAGCTTTCTTT.

On this clonotype: A much larger clone differs from this one at a single base, so this may be a read error. This chain connects TRBV7-3 to TRBJ1-1, with 7 bases aligning to TRBD1. CDR1 is SGHTA and CDR2 is FQGTGA in the germline V gene. V was pared by 8 bases and J by 4 bases, with 10 bases of the junction left unmatched. The CDR3 totals 14 residues. The CDR3 DNA is TGTGCCAGCGGCTCCGACAGGGACACCACTGAAGCTTTCTTT. Translating it yields CASGSDRDTTEAFF.

This chain joins TRBV7-2 and TRBJ2-7; D uncertain. The V gene's germline CDR1 is SGHTA and CDR2 FQGNSA. This CDR3 contains 17 residues. V was cut by 3 bases and J by 4 bases, with 22 bases left in between. CDR3 sequence: CASSFLGARGGRYEQYF. CDR3 DNA sequence: TGTGCCAGCAGCTTTTTAGGTGCTCGAGGTGGTCGGTACGAGCAGTACTTC.

The table lists this clonotype with a few counts. The final CDR3 position lacks the conserved phenylalanine or tryptophan, pointing to a likely read error. Because the CDR3's place on the DNA is in doubt, the DNA is left out and the CDR3 is given as listed by TCRdb. The genes are TRBV20-1 and TRBJ2-5; no DNA check was done on the table's D call, TRBD1. The CDR3 numbers 8 amino acids, ends counted. Germline-derived CDR1 and CDR2 are DFQATT and SNEGSKA (reference sequence). CDR3: CSARDGTG.

In this sample, this clonotype turned up many times. The rearrangement uses TRBV7-9 and TRBJ1-2, with 7 bases identical to TRBD1. Germline CDR1 SEHNR, CDR2 FQNEAQ (reference sequence). V was clipped by 5 bases and J by 4 bases; unmatched bases: 10. The CDR3 contains 15 residues. In DNA, the CDR3 is TGTGCCAGCAGCCAGACAGGGCGGAGGGTCTATGGCTACACCTTC. It translates to CASSQTGRRVYGYTF.

The rearrangement uses TRBV6-4 and TRBJ1-2, with 9 positions matching TRBD1. Germline values: CDR1 MRHNA, CDR2 SNTAGT. Unmatched junction bases numbered 11, after V lost 5 bases and J lost 4 bases. The CDR3 totals 16 residues. For the CDR3, the DNA is TGTGCCAGCAGTACCGGGACAGGGATCTCCCTCTATGGCTACACCTTC. Translation gives CASSTGTGISLYGYTF.

About this clonotype itself: Here the CDR3 omits its conserved ending phenylalanine or tryptophan, so a read error is the likely source. This chain joins TRBV19 and TRBJ1-6; D unclear. The germline gives CDR1 LNHDA, CDR2 SQIVND (reference sequence). The V end was cut by 9 bases, the J end by 5 bases, with 14 bases between. The CDR3 runs 14 residues. DNA of the CDR3: TGTGCCAGCTCGACCGGACTTAATAATTCACCCCTCCACCTT. The encoded protein is CASSTGLNNSPLHL.

This chain connects TRBV4-1 to TRBJ2-7; D is unclear. Germline V CDR1 and CDR2: MGHRA, YSYEKL. V shed 0 bases and J shed 4 bases, with 22 bases lying between them. The CDR3 runs 18 residues. The CDR3 spells CASSQDRRRVFVPYEQYF. DNA of the CDR3: TGCGCCAGCAGCCAAGATAGGCGTAGGGTTTTCGTTCCTTACGAGCAGTACTTC.